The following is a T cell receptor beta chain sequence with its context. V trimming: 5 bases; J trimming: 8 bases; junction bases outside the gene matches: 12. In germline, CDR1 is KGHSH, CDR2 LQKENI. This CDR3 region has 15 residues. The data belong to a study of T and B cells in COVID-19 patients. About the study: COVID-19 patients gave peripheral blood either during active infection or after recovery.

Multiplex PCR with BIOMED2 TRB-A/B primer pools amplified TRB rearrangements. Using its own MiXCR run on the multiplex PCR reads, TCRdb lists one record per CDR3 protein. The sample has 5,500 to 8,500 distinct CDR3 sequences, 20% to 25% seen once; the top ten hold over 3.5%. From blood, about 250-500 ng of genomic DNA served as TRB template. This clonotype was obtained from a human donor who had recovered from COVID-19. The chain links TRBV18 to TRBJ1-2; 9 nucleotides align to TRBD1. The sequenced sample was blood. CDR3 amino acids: CASSAGQGEGYGYTF. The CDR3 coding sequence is TGTGCCAGCTCAGCGGGACAGGGAGAAGGGTACGGCTACACCTTC.